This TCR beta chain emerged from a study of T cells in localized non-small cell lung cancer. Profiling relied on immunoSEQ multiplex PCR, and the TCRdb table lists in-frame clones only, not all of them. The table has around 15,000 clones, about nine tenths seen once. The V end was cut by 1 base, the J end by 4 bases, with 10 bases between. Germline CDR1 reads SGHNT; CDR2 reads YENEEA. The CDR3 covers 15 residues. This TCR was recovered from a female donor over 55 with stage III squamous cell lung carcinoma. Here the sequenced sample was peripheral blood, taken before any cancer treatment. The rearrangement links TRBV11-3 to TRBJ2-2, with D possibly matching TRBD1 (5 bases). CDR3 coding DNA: TGTGCCAGCAGCTTAGCGGCAGGGTCCACCGGGGAGCTGTTTTTT. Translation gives CASSLAAGSTGELFF.